This T cell receptor (beta chain) comes out of a study of blood T cell repertoires in COVID-19 (TCRdb year 2020). As for the study more broadly: Samples from collaborators originated in the United States, Italy and Spain and spanned both the acute and convalescent phases of COVID-19. The material from the prospective study consisted of cDNA or gDNA derived from T cells, B-cell-depleted T cells, or PBMCs. The dataset comprised deeply sampled blood TCRbeta repertoires from subjects exposed to, actively infected with, or recovered from COVID-19. The repertoires were released in a freely available public database intended as a resource for research on the immune response to SARS-CoV-2. Samples came from the ongoing ImmuneRACE study (first 160 participants) plus 1,254 subjects from 6 global collaborators. Sample metadata almost always included a de-identified subject ID, COVID-19 status, age in years and sex. Where available, HLA class I and class II types were obtained from metadata supplied by the sample provider rather than from assay-based typing.

The germline V gene specifies SNHLY as CDR1 and FYNNEI as CDR2. Trimming at the junction amounts to 7 bases on V and 1 base on J, and the germline ends lie 10 bases apart. The cysteine opens and the phenylalanine closes a CDR3 of 13 amino acids. Just the 39-base CDR3 DNA is kept, in frame starting at base 1. TCRbeta CDR3 regions were amplified from genomic DNA using the immunoSEQ Assay, a bias-controlled multiplex PCR. In the authors' own workflow: The number of nucleated cells in each sample was estimated from the amplification of reference gene primers within the assay. To quantify the absolute abundance of each unique TCRbeta CDR3 rearrangement, sequence reads were collapsed and filtered. For each sample, productive Simpson clonality was calculated as the square root of Simpson's diversity index over productive rearrangements. TCRdb limited this immuneACCESS table to in-frame rearrangements with V and J called. A share of clones is missing; checked studies link under half to unresolved V genes, and the rest is unexplained. The DNA was the basis for D and trimming; V, J and clone size are from that table. For this sample there are more than 250,000 clones; 70% to 90% appear just once. Approximately 5% of the sample belongs to the ten largest clones.

Broad study findings and their caveats: How much clinical and demographic metadata was included differed by source and by participant, and the metadata was provided uncurated.

Participants in the prospective study were enrolled through a virtual design, were aged roughly 18 to 90 years, and lived in some 24 United States geographic areas. In the prospective study, participants were assigned to cohorts based on the clinical history participants reported in a screening survey and a study questionnaire. Recovered participants in ImmuneRACE Cohort 3 were defined as having two consecutive negative NP/OP PCR tests, clearance from a healthcare professional, or resolution of symptoms. In the prospective study, mobile phlebotomists collected whole blood, serum and a nasopharyngeal or oropharyngeal swab from each participant. Additional blood draws and questionnaires over an approximately 2-month period could optionally be provided by prospective study participants. Before DNA extraction, prospective study blood samples were shipped either frozen or at room temperature. With regard to this clone: Its antigen specificity is not known. Base qualities were left out, and no much larger clone turns up one base away.

Sequencing used PBMCs or T cells enriched from blood (not recorded which). The rearranged segments are TRBV2 and TRBJ1-1, and TRBD1 may be the D gene, going by 6 matching bases. The receptor comes from a woman in her thirties who had recovered from COVID-19. This receptor carries the CDR3 CASNTGRNTEAFF. The nucleotide sequence is given as TGTGCCAGCAATACAGGGAGGAACACTGAAGCTTTCTTT.